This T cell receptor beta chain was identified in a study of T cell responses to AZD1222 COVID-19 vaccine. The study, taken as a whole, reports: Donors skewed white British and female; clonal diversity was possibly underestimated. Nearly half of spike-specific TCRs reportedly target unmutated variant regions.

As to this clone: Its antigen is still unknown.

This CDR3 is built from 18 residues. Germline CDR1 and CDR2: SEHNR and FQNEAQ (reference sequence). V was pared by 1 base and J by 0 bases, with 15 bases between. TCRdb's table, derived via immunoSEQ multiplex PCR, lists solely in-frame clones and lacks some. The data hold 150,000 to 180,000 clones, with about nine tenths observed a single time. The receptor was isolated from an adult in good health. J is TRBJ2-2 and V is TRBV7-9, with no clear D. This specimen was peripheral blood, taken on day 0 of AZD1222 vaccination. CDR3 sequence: CASSLGSQIFANTGELFF. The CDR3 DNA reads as TGTGCCAGCAGCTTAGGATCTCAGATCTTCGCGAACACCGGGGAGCTGTTTTTT.